Sequencing of this TCR beta chain was carried out in a study of shared clonotypes between healthy human individuals. Study-wide points: Non-shared clonotypes were found to have lower generation probabilities than the clonotypes that were shared by all four of the sorted-subset donors.

Turning to this clone: Its specificity is not known.

At a deep level, the assay was run. Clones were sequenced by immunoSEQ multiplex PCR, and TCRdb holds only the in-frame ones, with some missing. The data hold millions of clones, with more than 90% observed a single time. Germline CDR1 SGHRS, CDR2 YFSETQ. The CDR3 consists of 16 residues. Deletions cut 0 bases from V and 5 bases from J, with 17 bases between. Donation came from healthy HIV-negative adults that had no recent acute infections or vaccinations. The origin of this receptor is a man between 18 and 35 years old in good health. The genes are TRBV5-1 and TRBJ1-2, with D tentatively TRBD1 (6 bases). The source material was naive CD4+ T cells sorted from blood. Documented subset: CD45RA+ positively selected. The DNA of the CDR3 is TGCGCCAGCAGCTTGGAGTCGGGGGGCGCTTGGTATGGCTACACCTTC. Its translation is CASSLESGGAWYGYTF.